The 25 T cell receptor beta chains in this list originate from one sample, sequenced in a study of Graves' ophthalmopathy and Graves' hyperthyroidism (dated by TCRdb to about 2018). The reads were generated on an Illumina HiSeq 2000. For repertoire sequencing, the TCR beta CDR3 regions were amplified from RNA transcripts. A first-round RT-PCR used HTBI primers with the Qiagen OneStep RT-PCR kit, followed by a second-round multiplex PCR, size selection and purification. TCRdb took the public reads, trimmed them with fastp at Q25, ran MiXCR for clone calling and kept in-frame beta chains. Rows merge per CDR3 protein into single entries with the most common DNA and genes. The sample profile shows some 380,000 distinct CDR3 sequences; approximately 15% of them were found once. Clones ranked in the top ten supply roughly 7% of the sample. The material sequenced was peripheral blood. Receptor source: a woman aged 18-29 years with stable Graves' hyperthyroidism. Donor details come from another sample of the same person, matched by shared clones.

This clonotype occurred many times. The CDR3, as DNA: TGCGCCAGCAGGAGTACGGGACAGGAGAACACTGAAGCTTTCTTT. This sequence encodes CASRSTGQENTEAFF. The V and J genes are TRBV5-1 and TRBJ1-1, with 8 bases matching TRBD1. J gave up 1 base and V 5 bases, and 7 bases lay outside the gene matches. Germline V CDR1 and CDR2: SGHRS, YFSETQ. CDR3 length equals 15 residues.

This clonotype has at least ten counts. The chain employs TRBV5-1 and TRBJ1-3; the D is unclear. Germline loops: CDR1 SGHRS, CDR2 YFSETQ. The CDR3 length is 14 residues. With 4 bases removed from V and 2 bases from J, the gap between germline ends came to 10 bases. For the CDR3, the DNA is TGCGCCAGCAGCCTCGGGGTGGCTGGAAACACCATATATTTT. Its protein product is CASSLGVAGNTIYF.

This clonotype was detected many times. The CDR3 protein is CASGQGGGYEQYF. In DNA, the CDR3 is TGTGCCAGTGGACAGGGTGGAGGGTACGAGCAGTACTTC. The chain links TRBV2 to TRBJ2-7, with 8 bases matching TRBD1. J was trimmed by 4 bases and V by 9 bases; bases with no gene match: 8. The CDR3 has 13 residues. Germline CDR1 and CDR2: SNHLY and FYNNEI.

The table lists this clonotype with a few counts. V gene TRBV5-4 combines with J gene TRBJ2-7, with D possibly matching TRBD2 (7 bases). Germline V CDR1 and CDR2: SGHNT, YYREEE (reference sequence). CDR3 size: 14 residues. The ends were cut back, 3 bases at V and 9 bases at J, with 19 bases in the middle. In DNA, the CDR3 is TGTGCCAGCAGCTATTTGGGGGGGCGCCGGGGGCAGTACTTC. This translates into CASSYLGGRRGQYF.

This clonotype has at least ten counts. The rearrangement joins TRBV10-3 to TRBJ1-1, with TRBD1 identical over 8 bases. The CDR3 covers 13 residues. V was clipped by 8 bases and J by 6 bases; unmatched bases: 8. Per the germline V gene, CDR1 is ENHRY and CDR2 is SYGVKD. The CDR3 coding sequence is TGTGCCATCGGGGGACAGGCGGAGGCTGAAGCTTTCTTT. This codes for CAIGGQAEAEAFF.

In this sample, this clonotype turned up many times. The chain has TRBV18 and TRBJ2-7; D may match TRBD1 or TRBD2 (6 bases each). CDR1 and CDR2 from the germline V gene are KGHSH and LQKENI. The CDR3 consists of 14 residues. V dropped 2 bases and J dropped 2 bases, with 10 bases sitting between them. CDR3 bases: TGTGCCAGCTCACCAAGGGGGGTCGCCTACGAGCAGTACTTC. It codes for CASSPRGVAYEQYF.

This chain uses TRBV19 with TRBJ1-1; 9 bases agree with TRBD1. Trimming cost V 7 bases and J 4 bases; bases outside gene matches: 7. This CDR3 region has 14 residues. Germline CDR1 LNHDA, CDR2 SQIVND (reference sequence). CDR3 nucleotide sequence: TGTGCCAGTAACATGGGACAGGGTTTCACTGAAGCTTTCTTT. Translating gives CASNMGQGFTEAFF.

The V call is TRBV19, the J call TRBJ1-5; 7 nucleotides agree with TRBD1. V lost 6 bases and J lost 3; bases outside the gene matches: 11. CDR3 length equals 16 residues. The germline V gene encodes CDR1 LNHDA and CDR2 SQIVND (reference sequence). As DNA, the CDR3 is TGTGCCAGTAGCCTCCGGGCGACAGGGCCCAATCAGCCCCAGCATTTT. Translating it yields CASSLRATGPNQPQHF.

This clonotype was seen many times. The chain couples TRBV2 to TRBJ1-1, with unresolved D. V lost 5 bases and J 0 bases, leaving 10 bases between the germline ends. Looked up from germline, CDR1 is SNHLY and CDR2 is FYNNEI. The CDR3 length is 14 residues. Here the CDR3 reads CASSSAFMNTEAFF. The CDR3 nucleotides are TGTGCCAGCAGTTCGGCCTTTATGAACACTGAAGCTTTCTTT. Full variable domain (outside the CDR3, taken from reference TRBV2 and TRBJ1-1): EPEVTQTPSHQVTQMGQEVILRCVPISNHLYFYWYRQILGQKVEFLVSFYNNEISEKSEIFDDQFSVERPDGSNFTLKIRSTKLEDSAMYFCASSSAFMNTEAFFGQGTRLTVV.

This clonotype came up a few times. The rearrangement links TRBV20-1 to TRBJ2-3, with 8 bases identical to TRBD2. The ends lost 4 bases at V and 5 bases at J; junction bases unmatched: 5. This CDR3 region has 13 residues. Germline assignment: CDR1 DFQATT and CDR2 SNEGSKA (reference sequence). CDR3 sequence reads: CSAIAGYGDTQYF. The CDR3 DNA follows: TGCAGTGCTATAGCGGGGTACGGAGATACGCAGTATTTT.

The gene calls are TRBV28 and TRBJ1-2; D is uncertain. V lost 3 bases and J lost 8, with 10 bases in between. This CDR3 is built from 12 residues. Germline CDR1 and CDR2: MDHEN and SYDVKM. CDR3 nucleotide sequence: TGTGCCAGCAGTTTCCCGGCGGGGGGCTACACCTTC. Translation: CASSFPAGGYTF.

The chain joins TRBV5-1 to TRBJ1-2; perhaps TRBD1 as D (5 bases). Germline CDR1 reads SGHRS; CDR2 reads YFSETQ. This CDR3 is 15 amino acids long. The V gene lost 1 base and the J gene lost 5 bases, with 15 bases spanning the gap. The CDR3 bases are TGCGCCAGCAGCTTGAATTTTTGGACAACTTATGGCTACACCTTC. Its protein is CASSLNFWTTYGYTF.

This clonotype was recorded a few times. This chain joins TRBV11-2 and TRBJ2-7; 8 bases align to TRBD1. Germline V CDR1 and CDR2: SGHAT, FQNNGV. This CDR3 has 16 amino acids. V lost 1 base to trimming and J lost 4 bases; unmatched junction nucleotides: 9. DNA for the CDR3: TGTGCCAGCAGCTTAGTATTTACAGGGGGTCGATACGAGCAGTACTTC. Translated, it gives CASSLVFTGGRYEQYF.

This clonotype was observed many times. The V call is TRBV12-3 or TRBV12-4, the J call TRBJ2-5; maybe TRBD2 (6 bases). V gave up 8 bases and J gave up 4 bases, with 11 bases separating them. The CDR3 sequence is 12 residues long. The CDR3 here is CASCLGGETQYF. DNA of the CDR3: TGTGCCAGCTGCCTGGGGGGAGAGACCCAGTACTTC.

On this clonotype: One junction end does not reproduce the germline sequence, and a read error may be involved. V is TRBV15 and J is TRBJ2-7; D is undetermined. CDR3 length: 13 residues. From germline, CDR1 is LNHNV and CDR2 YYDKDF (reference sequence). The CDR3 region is CATSRDLANEQYF. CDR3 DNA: TGTGCCACCAGTAGAGATCTGGCCAACGAGCAGTACTTC.

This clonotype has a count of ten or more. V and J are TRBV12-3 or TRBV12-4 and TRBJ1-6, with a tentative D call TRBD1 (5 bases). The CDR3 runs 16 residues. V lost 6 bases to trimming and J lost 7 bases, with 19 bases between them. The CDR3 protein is CASRAGTQGGNSPLHF. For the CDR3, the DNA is TGTGCCAGCAGGGCCGGGACCCAGGGTGGGAATTCACCCCTCCACTTT.

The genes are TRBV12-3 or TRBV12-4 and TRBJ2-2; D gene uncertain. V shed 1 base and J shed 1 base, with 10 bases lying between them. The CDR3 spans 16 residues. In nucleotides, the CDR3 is TGTGCCAGCAGTTTAGAGGCGCCGGGGAACACCGGGGAGCTGTTTTTT. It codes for CASSLEAPGNTGELFF.

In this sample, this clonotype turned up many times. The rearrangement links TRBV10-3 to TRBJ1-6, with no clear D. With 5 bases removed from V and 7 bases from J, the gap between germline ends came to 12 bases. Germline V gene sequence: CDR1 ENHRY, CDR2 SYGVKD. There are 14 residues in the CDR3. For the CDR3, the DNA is TGTGCCATCAGTCTGCCGGATGTCAATTCACCCCTCCACTTT. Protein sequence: CAISLPDVNSPLHF.

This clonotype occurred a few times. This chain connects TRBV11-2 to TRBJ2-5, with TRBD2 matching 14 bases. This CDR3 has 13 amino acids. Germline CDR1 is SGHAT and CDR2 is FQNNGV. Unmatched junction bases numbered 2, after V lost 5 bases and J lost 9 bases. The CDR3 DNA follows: TGTGCCAGCAGCCCGGGACTAGCGGGGGCCCAGTACTTC. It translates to CASSPGLAGAQYF.

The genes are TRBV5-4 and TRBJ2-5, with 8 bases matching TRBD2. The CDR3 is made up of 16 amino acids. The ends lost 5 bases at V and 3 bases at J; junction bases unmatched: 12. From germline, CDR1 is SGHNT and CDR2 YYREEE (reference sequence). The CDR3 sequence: CASSSAVKAGEETQYF. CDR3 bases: TGTGCCAGCAGTTCCGCGGTCAAAGCGGGGGAAGAGACCCAGTACTTC. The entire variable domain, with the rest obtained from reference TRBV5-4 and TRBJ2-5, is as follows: ETGVTQSPTHLIKTRGQQVTLRCSSQSGHNTVSWYQQALGQGPQFIFQYYREEENGRGNFPPRFSGLQFPNYSSELNVNALELDDSALYLCASSSAVKAGEETQYFGPGTRLLVL.

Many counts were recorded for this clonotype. Here the CDR3 DNA reads TGTGCCAGCACCCACGGGGGGCGTGATTATGGCTACACCTTC. Translated, it gives CASTHGGRDYGYTF. V gene TRBV5-6 combines with J gene TRBJ1-2; possible D gene TRBD1, 6 bases. Deletions cut 6 bases from V and 5 bases from J, with 17 bases between. Germline loops: CDR1 SGHDT, CDR2 YYEEEE. The CDR3 has 14 residues.

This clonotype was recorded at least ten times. CDR3 sequence (DNA): TGTGCCAGCAGCCCACGGGACAGGGCGGGCAATCAGCCCCAGCATTTT. This codes for CASSPRDRAGNQPQHF. V is TRBV7-8 and J is TRBJ1-5, with 9 bases that match TRBD1. V shed 5 bases, J shed 2 bases, and the junction held 7 bases outside the gene matches. This CDR3 region has 16 residues. Germline V lookup: CDR1 SGHVS, CDR2 FQNEAQ.

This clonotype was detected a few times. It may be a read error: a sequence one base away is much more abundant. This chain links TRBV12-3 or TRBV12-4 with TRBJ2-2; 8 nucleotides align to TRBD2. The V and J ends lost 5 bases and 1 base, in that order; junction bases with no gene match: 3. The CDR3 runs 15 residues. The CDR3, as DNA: TGTGCCAGCAGTATCGCGGGGGGGAACACCGGGGAGCTGTTTTTT. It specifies CASSIAGGNTGELFF.

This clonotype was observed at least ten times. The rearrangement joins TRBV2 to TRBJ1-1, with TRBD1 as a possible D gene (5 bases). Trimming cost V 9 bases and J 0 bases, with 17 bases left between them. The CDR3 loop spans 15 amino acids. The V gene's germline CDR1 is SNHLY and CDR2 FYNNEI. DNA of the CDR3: TGTGCCAGTCGAACCGGGGGTTCCATGAACACTGAAGCTTTCTTT. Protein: CASRTGGSMNTEAFF.

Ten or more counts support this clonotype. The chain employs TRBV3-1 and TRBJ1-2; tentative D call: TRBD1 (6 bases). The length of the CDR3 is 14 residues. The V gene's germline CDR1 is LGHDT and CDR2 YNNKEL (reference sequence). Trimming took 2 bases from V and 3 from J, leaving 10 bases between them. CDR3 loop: CASSQNRVDYGYTF. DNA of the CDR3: TGTGCCAGCAGCCAAAACAGGGTAGACTATGGCTACACCTTC.